The 2 T cell receptor beta chains given below trace back to one sample, sequenced in a study of patients and donors after allogeneic stem cell transplantation. Each CDR3 protein is one row after TCRdb ran MiXCR on the RT-PCR reads. In the table there are roughly 4,500 distinct CDR3 sequences, less than 20% of which are singletons. The sequencing input was blood, either unsorted or a sorted T cell fraction (not recorded which). All receptors derive from a human donor who was either an allogeneic HSCT recipient or a stem cell or donor lymphocyte infusion donor (not recorded which). It is not recorded whose cells these are; they may come from a transplant donor.

This rearrangement joins TRBV6-1 to TRBJ2-1, with TRBD2 matching 8 bases. This CDR3 is 13 amino acids long. The ends lost 11 bases at V and 5 bases at J; junction bases unmatched: 8. In germline, CDR1 is MNHNS, CDR2 SASEGT. CDR3 nucleotide sequence: TGTGCCGTTCGCCTAGCGGGTCACAATGAGCAGTTCTTC. Its translation is CAVRLAGHNEQFF.

This clonotype is large. This rearrangement joins TRBV20-1 to TRBJ1-5, with a possible D match to TRBD1 (5 bases). The V end was cut by 3 bases, the J end by 6 bases, with 9 bases between. This CDR3 has 12 amino acids. Per germline, CDR1 DFQATT and CDR2 SNEGSKA (reference sequence). For the CDR3, the DNA is TGCAGTGCTAGCCAGGGAGGTCAGCCCCAGCATTTT. The encoded protein is CSASQGGQPQHF.